One and the same sample provided the 15 T cell receptor beta chains below, sequenced in a study of neurological immune-mediated disorders. TCRdb called the 5' RACE reads again in MiXCR, with one record for every CDR3 protein. Altogether more than 45,000 distinct CDR3 sequences are present, about an eighth being singletons, with the ten largest covering roughly 1.9%. Material: PBMCs. These TCRs come from a man aged 55 to 70 in good health.

CDR3 bases: TGTGCCAGCAGCCCAGCCTCCGAAGCTTTCTTT. Translation: CASSPASEAFF. The chain employs TRBV7-2 and TRBJ1-1, with no clear D. CDR1 is SGHTA, CDR2 FQGNSA, per germline. CDR3 length equals 11 residues. The V end was cut by 5 bases, the J end by 8 bases, with 9 bases between.

This clonotype appeared a single time. The CDR3 DNA is TGCGCCAGCAGTGAGACGGGGTGCTCATACAATGAGCAGTTCTTC. It translates to CASSETGCSYNEQFF. The chain recombines TRBV10-1 with TRBJ2-1; D is possibly TRBD2 (5 bases). Trimming pared 2 bases from V and 4 bases from J, leaving 12 bases between. The CDR3 totals 15 residues. Germline V gives CDR1 WNHNN, CDR2 SYGVQD (reference sequence).

This clonotype has at least ten counts. The rearrangement uses TRBV5-1 and TRBJ1-1; D unclear. The CDR3 totals 14 residues. V dropped 3 bases and J dropped 1 base, with 10 bases sitting between them. CDR1 SGHRS and CDR2 YFSETQ come from the germline V gene. The CDR3 bases are TGCGCCAGCAGCTATGGGGATGGGAACACTGAAGCTTTCTTT. Its protein is CASSYGDGNTEAFF.

This clonotype was detected many times. This rearrangement joins TRBV12-3 or TRBV12-4 to TRBJ1-1; 8 bases agree with TRBD1. Trimming removed 2 bases from V and 0 bases from J; junction bases left unmatched: 14. The CDR3 covers 19 residues. As DNA, the CDR3 is TGTGCCAGCAGTTTAAGGTCTCGCTTCGGGGGACAGGTGAACACTGAAGCTTTCTTT. It encodes CASSLRSRFGGQVNTEAFF.

This clonotype was counted at least ten times. The chain is built from TRBV7-2 and TRBJ2-7; D is unresolved. Looked up from germline, CDR1 is SGHTA and CDR2 is FQGNSA. The germline V and J ends were trimmed by 5 bases and 4 bases, with 6 bases remaining between them. This CDR3 comprises 11 residues. CDR3 region: CASSAHYEQYF. As DNA, the CDR3 is TGTGCCAGCAGCGCCCATTACGAGCAGTACTTC.

This clonotype has a count of ten or more. This sequence joins TRBV5-1 and TRBJ2-3, with D perhaps matching TRBD2 (7 bases). This CDR3 is built from 14 residues. V was pared by 7 bases and J by 4 bases, with 16 bases between. Looked up from germline, CDR1 is SGHRS and CDR2 is YFSETQ. This chain's CDR3 is CASDRGAPPDTQYF. CDR3 coding DNA: TGCGCCAGCGATCGGGGGGCCCCCCCAGATACGCAGTATTTT.

This clonotype was recorded many times. This chain links TRBV7-2 with TRBJ1-2; the D is unclear. The germline V gene encodes CDR1 SGHTA and CDR2 FQGNSA. The V end was cut by 3 bases, the J end by 4 bases, with 6 bases between. This CDR3 is built from 12 residues. Here the CDR3 reads CASSFGSYGYTF. The CDR3 bases are TGTGCCAGCAGCTTTGGAAGCTATGGCTACACCTTC.

This clonotype was seen many times. The gene calls are TRBV27 and TRBJ1-2; no reliable D call. Between the trimmed V and J ends, which lost 3 bases and 8 bases, there was a span of 13 bases. This CDR3 contains 13 residues. Germline values: CDR1 MNHEY, CDR2 SMNVEV (reference sequence). This CDR3 reads CASSFGSGSGYTF. CDR3 nucleotides: TGTGCCAGCAGTTTTGGTTCGGGATCGGGCTACACCTTC.

A word on this clonotype: An end of the junction does not agree with germline; a read error may underlie this. The J gene is TRBJ2-1, the V gene TRBV7-8; D not certain. This CDR3 comprises 14 residues. From germline, CDR1 is SGHVS and CDR2 FQNEAQ. This chain's CDR3 is CASILGANYNEKFF. As DNA, the CDR3 is TGTGCCAGCATACTGGGCGCAAATTACAATGAGAAGTTCTTC.

This clonotype was recorded a few times. The CDR3 DNA reads as TGTGCCAGCAGCCAAGAGGCCGACACTGAAGCTTTCTTT. It codes for CASSQEADTEAFF. This chain links TRBV14 with TRBJ1-1; D call uncertain. The CDR3 runs 13 residues. V was clipped by 0 bases and J by 3 bases, with 5 bases between them. Germline V gives CDR1 SGHDN, CDR2 FVKESK.

This clonotype was found many times. V and J are TRBV7-2 and TRBJ2-5; 9 bases match TRBD2. After removal of 5 bases from V and 5 bases from J, the junction contained 15 bases not matched to a gene. The CDR3 consists of 17 residues. CDR1 is SGHTA, CDR2 FQGNSA, per germline. CDR3 residues: CASSEGGSGGRWETQYF. Written as DNA, the CDR3 is TGTGCCAGCAGCGAAGGGGGGAGCGGGGGGCGGTGGGAGACCCAGTACTTC.

This clonotype has at least ten counts. V usage is TRBV7-2 and J usage is TRBJ1-4; D is perhaps TRBD1 (6 bases). Germline loops: CDR1 SGHTA, CDR2 FQGNSA. The CDR3 consists of 15 residues. Trimming removed 1 base from V and 6 bases from J, with 12 bases in between. The CDR3 spells CASSLGGDTYEKLFF. CDR3 DNA: TGTGCCAGCAGCTTAGGAGGGGACACCTATGAAAAACTGTTTTTT.

Points on this clonotype: This clone may be a read error of a much larger clone one base away. This chain joins TRBV20-1 and TRBJ2-1; D perhaps matches TRBD2 (7 bases). The ends were cut back, 5 bases at V and 5 bases at J, with 13 bases in the middle. The CDR3 extends over 13 amino acids. From germline, CDR1 is DFQATT and CDR2 SNEGSKA (reference sequence). The CDR3 DNA sequence: TGCAGTGCTGAGTGGGGGGGCCACAATGAGCAGTTCTTC. It encodes CSAEWGGHNEQFF.

This clonotype was recorded at least ten times. The gene calls are TRBV3-1 and TRBJ2-2; D remains unclear. V was shortened by 5 bases and J by 2 bases, with 6 bases between the two germline ends. The germline V gene has CDR1 LGHDT and CDR2 YNNKEL (reference sequence). This CDR3 region has 13 residues. CDR3 coding DNA: TGTGCCAGCAGCTTCCTAAACACCGGGGAGCTGTTTTTT. Protein: CASSFLNTGELFF.

This clonotype came up many times. The chain employs TRBV4-2 and TRBJ2-5; 8 nucleotides agree with TRBD1. CDR1 is LGHNA, CDR2 YNFKEQ, per germline. J gave up 2 bases and V 2 bases, and 4 bases lay outside the gene matches. This CDR3 is 15 amino acids long. CDR3 protein: CASSQTGTGQETQYF. CDR3 DNA sequence: TGTGCCAGCAGCCAAACCGGGACAGGACAAGAGACCCAGTACTTC.